The T cell receptor beta chain under discussion was sequenced for a study of T cell changes during pregnancy in multiple sclerosis. The CDR3 sequence is 15 residues long. CDR1 and CDR2 (germline): SGHRS, YFSETQ. V dropped 1 base and J dropped 4; count of bases not matched to a gene: 6. Sequencing was performed with immunoSEQ multiplex PCR; in TCRdb, only in-frame clones are kept and a portion is missing. The data contain tens of thousands of clones, 94% of them singletons. This receptor was obtained from a female donor with multiple sclerosis, enrolled in a pregnancy study. The specimen comprised peripheral blood, sampled in the third trimester of pregnancy. The V gene is TRBV5-1, the J gene TRBJ2-7, with 9 bases matching TRBD2. CDR3 DNA: TGCGCCAGCAGCTTGCTACTAGCGGGCGAATACGAGCAGTACTTC. Protein product: CASSLLLAGEYEQYF.